The next 9 T cell receptor beta chains were all read from a single sample in a study of monozygotic twins with cystic fibrosis. TCRdb's table, derived via immunoSEQ multiplex PCR, lists solely in-frame clones and lacks some. The table includes just over 35,000 clones, about 89% detected once. The sample consisted of blood. The receptors originated from a boy younger than 10 with cystic fibrosis.

CDR3 coding DNA: TGTGCCAGCAGCTTAGATCGGTGGCTTGCGGGGGGTATCACAGATACGCAGTATTTT. This gives the protein CASSLDRWLAGGITDTQYF. J is TRBJ2-3 and V is TRBV11-3, with TRBD2 identical over 8 bases. Trimming took 0 bases from V and 2 from J; bases not matched to a gene: 13. Germline values: CDR1 SGHNT, CDR2 YENEEA. This CDR3 spans 19 amino acids.

A word on this clone: Germline is not matched at one junction end, which may reflect a read error. The chain employs TRBV2 and TRBJ1-2; D might be TRBD1 (5 bases). The CDR3 is 12 residues long. Germline assignment: CDR1 SNHLY and CDR2 FYNNEI. The CDR3 spells CASSEDWGGAGF. CDR3 DNA: TGTGCCAGCAGTGAAGATTGGGGAGGGGCCGGCTTC.

V is TRBV7-9 and J is TRBJ1-1, with D hard to call. V was shortened by 5 bases and J by 8 bases, with 15 bases between the two germline ends. The CDR3 length is 13 residues. The germline V gene has CDR1 SEHNR and CDR2 FQNEAQ (reference sequence). The CDR3 region is CASSEDARFEAFF. The DNA of the CDR3 is TGTGCCAGCAGCGAAGACGCACGATTCGAAGCTTTCTTT. Looking up the rest from reference TRBV7-9 and TRBJ1-1 gives the full variable domain: DTGVSQNPRHKITKRGQNVTFRCDPISEHNRLYWYRQTLGQGPEFLTYFQNEAQLEKSRLLSDRFSAERPKGSFSTLEIQRTEQGDSAMYLCASSEDARFEAFFGQGTRLTVV.

Only one count was recorded for this clone. The chain has TRBV5-1 and TRBJ2-2; D not certain. The CDR3 consists of 15 residues. The V gene's germline CDR1 is SGHRS and CDR2 YFSETQ. Trimming cost V 1 base and J 2 bases, with 9 bases left between them. The CDR3 DNA sequence: TGCGCCAGCAGCTTGAGGCCGGATAACACCGGGGAGCTGTTTTTT. Protein: CASSLRPDNTGELFF.

CDR3 in amino acids: CASSLGQGLTTNEKLFF. The CDR3 DNA reads TGTGCCAGCAGCCTAGGACAGGGGCTGACAACTAATGAAAAACTGTTTTTT. The rearrangement uses TRBV7-9 and TRBJ1-4, with 9 bases that match TRBD1. Germline values: CDR1 SEHNR, CDR2 FQNEAQ (reference sequence). The CDR3 has 17 residues. The J segment lost 0 bases and the V segment lost 5 bases, leaving 7 bases of the junction unmatched.

J is TRBJ2-5 and V is TRBV7-9; 11 nucleotides line up with TRBD2. CDR3 length: 16 amino acids. V gave up 1 base and J gave up 5 bases; unmatched junction bases: 6. Per germline, CDR1 SEHNR and CDR2 FQNEAQ (reference sequence). This CDR3 is CASSLGLAGYWETQYF. CDR3 DNA sequence: TGTGCCAGCAGCTTAGGACTAGCGGGGTATTGGGAGACCCAGTACTTC. The full variable domain, with the rest looked up from reference TRBV7-9 and TRBJ2-5, is DTGVSQNPRHKITKRGQNVTFRCDPISEHNRLYWYRQTLGQGPEFLTYFQNEAQLEKSRLLSDRFSAERPKGSFSTLEIQRTEQGDSAMYLCASSLGLAGYWETQYFGPGTRLLVL.

The rearrangement links TRBV5-1 to TRBJ2-6, with D maybe TRBD1 (6 bases). CDR1 and CDR2 from the germline V gene are SGHRS and YFSETQ. Between the trimmed V and J ends, which lost 1 base and 10 bases, there was a span of 12 bases. CDR3 length: 14 amino acids. CDR3 region: CASSLYGGANVLTF. As DNA, the CDR3 is TGCGCCAGCAGCTTGTATGGGGGCGCTAACGTCCTGACTTTC.

This chain connects TRBV9 to TRBJ2-1; D remains unclear. The V end was cut by 4 bases, the J end by 0 bases, with 11 bases between. The CDR3 runs to 15 residues. Germline values: CDR1 SGDLS, CDR2 YYNGEE. The chain's CDR3 is CASSSILSSYNEQFF. CDR3 bases: TGTGCCAGCAGCTCCATCCTTAGCTCCTACAATGAGCAGTTCTTC. The variable domain in full, completed from reference TRBV9 and TRBJ2-1, reads DSGVTQTPKHLITATGQRVTLRCSPRSGDLSVYWYQQSLDQGLQFLIQYYNGEERAKGNILERFSAQQFPDLHSELNLSSLELGDSALYFCASSSILSSYNEQFFGPGTRLTVL.

The rearrangement uses TRBV19 and TRBJ1-2; TRBD1 matches 8 bases. The CDR3 is 15 residues long. The V and J ends lost 0 bases and 2 bases, in that order; junction bases with no gene match: 2. CDR1 and CDR2 from the germline V gene are LNHDA and SQIVND (reference sequence). The CDR3 here is CASSIEGQENYGYTF. As DNA, the CDR3 is TGTGCCAGTAGTATAGAGGGACAGGAGAACTATGGCTACACCTTC.